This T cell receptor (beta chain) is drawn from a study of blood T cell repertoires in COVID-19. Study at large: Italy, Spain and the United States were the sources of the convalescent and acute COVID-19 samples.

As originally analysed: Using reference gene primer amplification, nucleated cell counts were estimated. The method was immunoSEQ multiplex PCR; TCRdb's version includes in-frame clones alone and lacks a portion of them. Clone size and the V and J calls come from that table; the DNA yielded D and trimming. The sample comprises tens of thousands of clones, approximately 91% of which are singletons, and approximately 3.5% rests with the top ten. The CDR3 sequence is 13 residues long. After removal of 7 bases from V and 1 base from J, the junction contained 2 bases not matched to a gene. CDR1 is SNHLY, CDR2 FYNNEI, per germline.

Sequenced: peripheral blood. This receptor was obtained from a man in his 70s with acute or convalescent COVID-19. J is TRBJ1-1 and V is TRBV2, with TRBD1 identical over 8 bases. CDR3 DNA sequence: TGTGCCAGCAAGGACAGGGAGAACACTGAAGCTTTCTTT. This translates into CASKDRENTEAFF. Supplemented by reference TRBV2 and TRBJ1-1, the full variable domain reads EPEVTQTPSHQVTQMGQEVILRCVPISNHLYFYWYRQILGQKVEFLVSFYNNEISEKSEIFDDQFSVERPDGSNFTLKIRSTKLEDSAMYFCASKDRENTEAFFGQGTRLTVV.